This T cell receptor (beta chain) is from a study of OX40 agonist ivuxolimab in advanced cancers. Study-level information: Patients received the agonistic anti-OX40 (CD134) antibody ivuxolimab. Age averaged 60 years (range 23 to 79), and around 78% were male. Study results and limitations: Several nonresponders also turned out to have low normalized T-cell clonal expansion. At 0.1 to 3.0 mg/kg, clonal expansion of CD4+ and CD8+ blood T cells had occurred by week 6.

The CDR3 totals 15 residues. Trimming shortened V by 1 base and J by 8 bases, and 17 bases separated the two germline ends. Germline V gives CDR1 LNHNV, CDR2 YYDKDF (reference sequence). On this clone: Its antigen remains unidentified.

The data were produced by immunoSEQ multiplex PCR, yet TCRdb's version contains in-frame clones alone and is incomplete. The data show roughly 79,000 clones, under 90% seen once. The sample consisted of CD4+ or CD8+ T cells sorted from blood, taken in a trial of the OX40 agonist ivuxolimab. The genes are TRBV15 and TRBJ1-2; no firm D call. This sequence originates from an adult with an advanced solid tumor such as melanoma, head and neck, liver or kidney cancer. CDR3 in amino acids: CATSRVDAYSYGYTF. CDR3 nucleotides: TGTGCCACCAGCAGAGTGGACGCTTATTCATACGGCTACACCTTC.